This entry lists 26 T cell receptor beta chains sequenced from one sample in a study of vaccination effects on CD4 cells after COVID-19. Some clones are missing from TCRdb's copy, which holds only in-frame ones; the method was immunoSEQ multiplex PCR. The table records tens of thousands of clones, about four fifths of them present only once. For these TCRs, the target antigens are not known. Using viral peptide pools, the ViraFEST assay grew out antigen-specific CD4+ T cells prior to sequencing. Subsequent to a culture period of roughly 11 days, CD4+ T cells were isolated. The sample was CD4+ T cells from PBMCs cultured with HCoV-229E spike peptides, taken before COVID-19 vaccination. The source is a human donor who received a COVID-19 vaccine.

This chain joins TRBV19 and TRBJ1-4; D call uncertain. The germline V gene encodes CDR1 LNHDA and CDR2 SQIVND (reference sequence). The CDR3 has 14 residues. Between the trimmed V and J ends, which lost 3 bases and 0 bases, there was a span of 5 bases. In DNA form, the CDR3 reads TGTGCCAGTAGTATGCAGGCAACTAATGAAAAACTGTTTTTT. Translated: CASSMQATNEKLFF.

The chain recombines TRBV18 with TRBJ1-5; no firm D call. Trimming removed 2 bases at V and 7 bases at J, with 12 bases between. Germline V gene lookup returns CDR1 KGHSH and CDR2 LQKENI. This CDR3 has 14 residues. The CDR3 protein is CASSPSGSEQPQHF. The CDR3 bases are TGTGCCAGCTCACCATCTGGGTCAGAGCAGCCCCAGCATTTT.

This rearrangement joins TRBV7-3 to TRBJ2-3; D perhaps matches TRBD1 (6 bases). Trimming pared 3 bases from V and 4 bases from J, leaving 14 bases between. The V gene's germline CDR1 is SGHTA and CDR2 FQGTGA. The CDR3 spans 15 residues. The DNA for the CDR3 is TGTGCCAGCAGCTTCAGGGGAGAAGGGGCAGATACGCAGTATTTT. Protein: CASSFRGEGADTQYF.

This chain links TRBV28 with TRBJ2-6, with 8 positions matching TRBD1. Looked up from germline, CDR1 is MDHEN and CDR2 is SYDVKM. The V and J ends lost 6 bases and 3 bases, in that order; junction bases with no gene match: 7. This CDR3 has 16 amino acids. CDR3 bases: TGTGCCAGCAGGGGACAGGCGTCTGGTGGGGCCAACGTCCTGACTTTC. It yields the protein CASRGQASGGANVLTF.

The chain carries TRBV24-1 and TRBJ1-1; no firm D call. Germline V lookup: CDR1 KGHDR, CDR2 SFDVKD. Trimming pared 3 bases from V and 5 bases from J, leaving 12 bases between. This CDR3 region has 14 residues. This CDR3 is CATSDGVRRTEAFF. The CDR3 DNA follows: TGTGCCACCAGTGATGGGGTGAGACGGACTGAAGCTTTCTTT.

The chain couples TRBV6-5 to TRBJ1-2, with TRBD1 matching 7 bases. Germline CDR1 reads MNHEY; CDR2 reads SVGAGI. The CDR3 is made up of 13 amino acids. With V trimmed by 4 bases and J by 7 bases, 6 bases remained unmatched. The chain's CDR3 is CASSLQGKSGYTF. The CDR3 nucleotides are TGTGCCAGCAGTTTACAGGGGAAGTCTGGCTACACCTTC.

The V gene is TRBV10-3, the J gene TRBJ2-3, with a possible D match to TRBD2 (6 bases). V lost 1 base and J 3 bases, leaving 8 bases between the germline ends. Germline CDR1 reads ENHRY; CDR2 reads SYGVKD. The CDR3 has 14 amino acids. The CDR3 here is CAISEYGGTDTQYF. The CDR3 coding sequence is TGTGCCATCAGTGAGTACGGGGGTACAGATACGCAGTATTTT.

The J gene is TRBJ1-6, the V gene TRBV30, with TRBD1 matching 9 bases. V lost 3 bases, J lost 8 bases, and 8 bases stayed unmatched. From germline, CDR1 is GTSNPN and CDR2 SVGIG (reference sequence). This CDR3 region has 15 residues. CDR3 sequence (DNA): TGTGCCTGGAGAGGACCGGGACAGGGTTATTCACCCCTCCACTTT. Translation gives CAWRGPGQGYSPLHF.

This rearrangement joins TRBV7-9 to TRBJ1-4; D gene unclear. The CDR3 contains 14 residues. V lost 4 bases and J 2 bases, leaving 8 bases between the germline ends. Germline CDR1 reads SEHNR; CDR2 reads FQNEAQ (reference sequence). CDR3 residues: CASSSDGTNEKLFF. CDR3 bases: TGTGCCAGCAGCTCGGACGGGACTAATGAAAAACTGTTTTTT.

V usage is TRBV3-1 (or the pseudogene TRBV3-2) and J usage is TRBJ1-1, with a tentative D call TRBD1 (6 bases). CDR3 size: 14 residues. V shed 2 bases and J shed 10 bases, with 17 bases lying between them. CDR1 and CDR2 from the germline V gene are LGHDT and YNNKEL (reference sequence). This CDR3 reads CASSQWSGEAGAFF. DNA for the CDR3: TGTGCCAGCAGCCAATGGTCAGGGGAGGCGGGAGCTTTCTTT.

The rearrangement links TRBV5-1 to TRBJ2-2, with 7 bases identical to TRBD1. The CDR3 is made up of 15 amino acids. Germline CDR1 is SGHRS and CDR2 is YFSETQ. The V and J ends lost 3 bases and 2 bases, in that order; junction bases with no gene match: 4. The CDR3 is CASSWTGGNTGELFF. CDR3 nucleotides: TGCGCCAGCAGCTGGACAGGCGGTAACACCGGGGAGCTGTTTTTT.

This clone was seen a single time. The chain has TRBV5-1 and TRBJ2-5; the D is unclear. Deletions cut 1 base from V and 2 bases from J, with 6 bases between. The CDR3 has 13 amino acids. Germline-derived CDR1 and CDR2 are SGHRS and YFSETQ. CDR3 residues: CASSLSNQETQYF. The CDR3 nucleotides are TGCGCCAGCAGCTTGTCCAATCAAGAGACCCAGTACTTC.

The V call is TRBV5-6, the J call TRBJ2-3, with D possibly TRBD2 on 5 matching bases. Looked up from germline, CDR1 is SGHDT and CDR2 is YYEEEE. V dropped 3 bases and J dropped 1 base, with 12 bases sitting between them. This CDR3 comprises 15 residues. The CDR3 nucleotides read TGTGCCAGCAGCTCGGTGCGGGCACGCACAGATACGCAGTATTTT. Protein: CASSSVRARTDTQYF.

The chain couples TRBV5-1 to TRBJ2-3, with D unclear. Trimming took off 0 bases at V and 0 bases at J, with 8 bases between the two ends. This CDR3 has 15 amino acids. Germline V gives CDR1 SGHRS, CDR2 YFSETQ. The CDR3 loop is CASSLGVFSTDTQYF. CDR3 DNA: TGCGCCAGCAGCTTGGGGGTTTTTAGCACAGATACGCAGTATTTT.

The rearrangement uses TRBV6-4 and TRBJ2-3; D is possibly TRBD1 or TRBD2 (5 bases each). Trimming pared 0 bases from V and 9 bases from J, leaving 16 bases between. The CDR3 length is 15 residues. Germline V gene lookup returns CDR1 MRHNA and CDR2 SNTAGT. CDR3 sequence reads: CASSDSQRGRGTQYF. CDR3 DNA: TGTGCCAGCAGTGACTCTCAAAGGGGAAGAGGGACGCAGTATTTT.

V gene TRBV30 combines with J gene TRBJ1-4; D remains unclear. Germline V gene sequence: CDR1 GTSNPN, CDR2 SVGIG (reference sequence). The CDR3 loop spans 16 amino acids. Deletions cut 8 bases from V and 0 bases from J, with 19 bases between. CDR3 nucleotides: TGTGCCCTGCAAAACCCGGGGAGTTCAACTAATGAAAAACTGTTTTTT. Residues: CALQNPGSSTNEKLFF.

This clone was picked up a small number of times. This chain links TRBV7-9 with TRBJ1-1; D perhaps matches TRBD1 (5 bases). The CDR3 length is 12 residues. Germline V CDR1 and CDR2: SEHNR, FQNEAQ (reference sequence). V was trimmed by 10 bases and J by 6 bases, leaving 15 bases between them. As DNA, the CDR3 is TGTGCCAAATTGACGGGACCTCCTGAAGCTTTCTTT. As protein: CAKLTGPPEAFF. The full variable domain, with the rest looked up from reference TRBV7-9 and TRBJ1-1, is DTGVSQNPRHKITKRGQNVTFRCDPISEHNRLYWYRQTLGQGPEFLTYFQNEAQLEKSRLLSDRFSAERPKGSFSTLEIQRTEQGDSAMYLCAKLTGPPEAFFGQGTRLTVV.

The chain uses TRBV6-6 and TRBJ1-2; D is perhaps TRBD1 (6 bases). Trimming took 5 bases from V and 2 from J, leaving 12 bases between them. This CDR3 has 14 amino acids. Germline V lookup: CDR1 MNHNY, CDR2 SVGAGI (reference sequence). CDR3 nucleotide sequence: TGTGCCAGCAGTCTAACAGGGACCAACTATGGCTACACCTTC. Its translation is CASSLTGTNYGYTF.

The gene calls are TRBV9 and TRBJ2-7, with a possible D match to TRBD1 (6 bases). The CDR3 consists of 16 residues. Per germline, CDR1 SGDLS and CDR2 YYNGEE. Trimming took 0 bases from V and 0 from J, leaving 13 bases between them. The CDR3 DNA follows: TGTGCCAGCAGCGTAGAAGGACAGACCCGCTCCTACGAGCAGTACGTC. Translated, it gives CASSVEGQTRSYEQYV.

The rearrangement uses TRBV6-6 and TRBJ2-2, with no clear D. This CDR3 has 14 amino acids. Germline CDR1 and CDR2: MNHNY and SVGAGI (reference sequence). Trimming took off 0 bases at V and 7 bases at J, with 9 bases between the two ends. For the CDR3, the DNA is TGTGCCAGCAGTTACTCGAGTGGTTACGGGGAGCTGTTTTTT. Its translation: CASSYSSGYGELFF.

The rearrangement links TRBV2 to TRBJ1-2; D unresolved. Germline V gives CDR1 SNHLY, CDR2 FYNNEI. CDR3 length equals 14 residues. With 2 bases removed from V and 2 bases from J, the gap between germline ends came to 9 bases. The CDR3 here is CASSEHQNNYGYTF. CDR3 DNA sequence: TGTGCCAGCAGTGAACATCAGAACAACTATGGCTACACCTTC.

V usage is TRBV18 and J usage is TRBJ2-7; either TRBD1 or TRBD2 may supply D (5 bases each). Trimming left V 4 bases short and J 1 base short, with 11 bases between. Germline values: CDR1 KGHSH, CDR2 LQKENI. The CDR3 length is 14 residues. In DNA, the CDR3 is TGTGCCAGCTCACGGGACGGAGCTTCCTACGAGCAGTACGTC. It codes for CASSRDGASYEQYV.

The chain joins TRBV28 to TRBJ1-4; D unclear. The CDR3 has 13 amino acids. The V gene's germline CDR1 is MDHEN and CDR2 SYDVKM. Trimming cost V 7 bases and J 16 bases, with 22 bases left between them. The CDR3 sequence: CASKDGWERNTFF. CDR3 bases: TGTGCCAGCAAAGATGGTTGGGAGCGGAATACGTTTTTT.

V usage is TRBV12-3 or TRBV12-4 and J usage is TRBJ1-1; D gene unclear. The CDR3 length is 13 residues. V shed 5 bases and J shed 8 bases, with 15 bases lying between them. Here the CDR3 DNA reads TGTGCCAGCAGTCCCAAGAAGGGATCCGAAGCTTTCTTT. Amino acid sequence: CASSPKKGSEAFF.

The chain uses TRBV6-5 and TRBJ2-3, with D hard to call. V was trimmed by 6 bases and J by 4 bases, leaving 11 bases between them. CDR1 MNHEY and CDR2 SVGAGI come from the germline V gene. The CDR3 consists of 13 residues. CDR3 sequence reads: CASSPRVADTQYF. The CDR3 DNA reads TGTGCCAGCAGCCCCCGAGTGGCAGATACGCAGTATTTT.

The V call is TRBV30, the J call TRBJ2-2; TRBD1 matches 12 bases. J was trimmed by 0 bases and V by 3 bases; bases with no gene match: 8. The CDR3 length is 18 residues. Germline V lookup: CDR1 GTSNPN, CDR2 SVGIG (reference sequence). This CDR3 reads CAWSHRDRGRANTGELFF. The CDR3 coding sequence is TGTGCCTGGAGCCACCGGGACAGGGGGCGGGCGAACACCGGGGAGCTGTTTTTT.